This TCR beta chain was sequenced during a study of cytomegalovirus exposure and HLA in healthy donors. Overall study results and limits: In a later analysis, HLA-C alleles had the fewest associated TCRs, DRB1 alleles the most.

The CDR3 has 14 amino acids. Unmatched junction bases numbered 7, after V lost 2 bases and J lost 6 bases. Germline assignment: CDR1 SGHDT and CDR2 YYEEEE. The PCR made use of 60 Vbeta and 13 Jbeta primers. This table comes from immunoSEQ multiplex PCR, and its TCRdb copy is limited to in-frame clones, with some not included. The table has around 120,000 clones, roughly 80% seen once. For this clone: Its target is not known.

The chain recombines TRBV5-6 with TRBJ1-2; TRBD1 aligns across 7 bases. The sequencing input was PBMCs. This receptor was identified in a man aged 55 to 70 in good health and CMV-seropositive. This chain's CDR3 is CASSFRRGENGYTF. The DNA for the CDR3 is TGTGCCAGCAGCTTTCGCAGGGGGGAGAATGGCTACACCTTC.